This passage covers 14 T cell receptor beta chains from one sample sequenced in a study of blood T cell repertoires in COVID-19 (dated by TCRdb to 2020 to 2022). The library was prepared using the immunoSEQ multiplex PCR assay. TCRdb limited this immuneACCESS table to in-frame rearrangements with V and J called. A share of clones is missing; checked studies link under half to unresolved V genes, and the rest is unexplained. The sample profile shows fewer than 45,000 clones; more than 75% of them were found once. Around 17% of the sample comes from the top ten. The sample consisted of peripheral blood. All receptors derive from a man aged 70 or older with acute or convalescent COVID-19.

The count of this clone is one. The chain employs TRBV29-1 and TRBJ1-1, with TRBD1 identical over 9 bases. V dropped 5 bases and J dropped 6; count of bases not matched to a gene: 7. Germline CDR1 is SQVTM and CDR2 is ANQGSEA. CDR3 length: 13 residues. The CDR3 loop reads CSVKQGAWAEAFF. DNA of the CDR3: TGCAGCGTTAAACAGGGGGCTTGGGCTGAAGCTTTCTTT. The full variable domain, with the rest looked up from reference TRBV29-1 and TRBJ1-1, is SAVISQKPSRDICQRGTSLTIQCQVDSQVTMMFWYRQQPGQSLTLIATANQGSEATYESGFVIDKFPISRPNLTFSTLTVSNMSPEDSSIYLCSVKQGAWAEAFFGQGTRLTVV.

The chain carries TRBV6-6 and TRBJ1-2, with a possible D match to TRBD1 (6 bases). V was shortened by 6 bases and J by 2 bases, with 16 bases between the two germline ends. Germline loops: CDR1 MNHNY, CDR2 SVGAGI (reference sequence). CDR3 size: 15 residues. The DNA for the CDR3 is TGTGCCAGCAGGGAATCAGGGGAGAAGAACTATGGCTACACCTTC. It is translated as CASRESGEKNYGYTF.

There are a few counts of this clone. The chain combines TRBV6-1 with TRBJ1-2, with a tentative D call TRBD1 (6 bases). This CDR3 spans 13 amino acids. Germline CDR1 reads MNHNS; CDR2 reads SASEGT. V was pared by 3 bases and J by 5 bases, with 10 bases between. CDR3 residues: CASSDRGRYGYTF. CDR3 sequence (DNA): TGTGCCAGCAGTGACAGGGGAAGGTATGGCTACACCTTC.

V gene TRBV7-2 combines with J gene TRBJ2-7; 14 nucleotides agree with TRBD2. Germline values: CDR1 SGHTA, CDR2 FQGNSA. Trimming removed 8 bases from V and 2 bases from J; junction bases left unmatched: 14. The CDR3 is 18 residues long. The CDR3 coding sequence is TGTGCCAGCGCTAGGACTAGCGGGGGGACGAGCTTCCCCTACGAGCAGTACTTC. Translation gives CASARTSGGTSFPYEQYF.

This clone was seen a few times. V and J are TRBV4-2 and TRBJ1-5; D is unresolved. The germline V gene encodes CDR1 LGHNA and CDR2 YNFKEQ. V dropped 4 bases and J dropped 3 bases, with 10 bases sitting between them. The CDR3 has 14 amino acids. The CDR3 reads CASSPLGLNQPQHF. CDR3 bases: TGTGCCAGCAGCCCTCTGGGCCTCAATCAGCCCCAGCATTTT.

The chain is built from TRBV3-1 (or the pseudogene TRBV3-2) and TRBJ1-4; the D is unclear. With 0 bases removed from V and 7 bases from J, the gap between germline ends came to 12 bases. Germline CDR1 is LGHDT and CDR2 is YNNKEL (reference sequence). There are 15 residues in the CDR3. CDR3: CASSQDPGLGEKLFF. CDR3 nucleotides: TGTGCCAGCAGCCAAGATCCGGGGTTGGGTGAAAAACTGTTTTTT.

The V gene is TRBV5-4, the J gene TRBJ2-3, with 11 positions matching TRBD2. The V gene's germline CDR1 is SGHNT and CDR2 YYREEE (reference sequence). The CDR3 totals 16 residues. Trimming took 0 bases from V and 1 from J; bases not matched to a gene: 1. For the CDR3, the DNA is TGTGCCAGCAGCTTGGAGACTAGCGGGGGCACAGATACGCAGTATTTT. It yields the protein CASSLETSGGTDTQYF.

The rearrangement joins TRBV5-1 to TRBJ2-3; TRBD2 agrees at 8 bases. J lost 1 base, V lost 6 bases, and 4 bases had no gene match. CDR1 is SGHRS, CDR2 YFSETQ, per germline. The CDR3 contains 14 residues. As DNA, the CDR3 is TGCGCCAGCACCCCGACTAGCGGCACAGATACGCAGTATTTT. Its translation is CASTPTSGTDTQYF.

The chain joins TRBV7-2 to TRBJ1-5; D is perhaps TRBD1 (5 bases). The ends were cut back, 0 bases at V and 2 bases at J, with 5 bases in the middle. Germline V CDR1 and CDR2: SGHTA, FQGNSA. CDR3 size: 14 residues. The CDR3 protein is CASSLARGNQPQHF. The CDR3 DNA sequence: TGTGCCAGCAGCTTAGCCAGGGGCAATCAGCCCCAGCATTTT.

This chain connects TRBV2 to TRBJ1-4, with D tentatively TRBD1 (6 bases). Germline V gives CDR1 SNHLY, CDR2 FYNNEI. This CDR3 region has 14 residues. Trimming left V 3 bases short and J 7 bases short, with 12 bases between. The CDR3 sequence: CASSETGGREKLFF. For the CDR3, the DNA is TGTGCCAGCAGTGAGACAGGAGGACGTGAAAAACTGTTTTTT.

The V gene is TRBV19, the J gene TRBJ1-5, with 11 positions matching TRBD1. Trimming cost V 10 bases and J 5 bases; bases outside gene matches: 4. Germline V gene sequence: CDR1 LNHDA, CDR2 SQIVND (reference sequence). The CDR3 length is 13 residues. The CDR3, as DNA: TGTGCCACAGCGGACAGGGGGCATCAGCCCCAGCATTTT. Translated: CATADRGHQPQHF.

The V and J genes are TRBV5-1 and TRBJ1-2, with D unclear. The CDR3 is made up of 15 amino acids. Between the trimmed V and J ends, which lost 4 bases and 4 bases, there was a span of 17 bases. The germline CDR1 and CDR2 sequences are SGHRS and YFSETQ. CDR3 coding DNA: TGCGCCAGCAGCCCCCGGGGAGGGATAAGCTATGGCTACACCTTC. This gives the protein CASSPRGGISYGYTF.

The chain is built from TRBV6-2 or TRBV6-3 and TRBJ1-1; D is uncertain. Trimming shortened V by 3 bases and J by 6 bases, and 14 bases separated the two germline ends. Germline assignment: CDR1 MNHEY and CDR2 SVGEGT. This CDR3 contains 14 residues. CDR3 protein: CASSYQEGSAEAFF. CDR3 nucleotides: TGTGCCAGCAGTTATCAGGAGGGATCAGCTGAAGCTTTCTTT.

The chain has TRBV19 and TRBJ1-2; TRBD1 matches at 7 bases. CDR1 LNHDA and CDR2 SQIVND come from the germline V gene (reference sequence). CDR3 length: 14 residues. V lost 3 bases and J lost 3; bases outside the gene matches: 4. In nucleotides, the CDR3 is TGTGCCAGTAGTATGGGACAGCGATACTATGGCTACACCTTC. This sequence encodes CASSMGQRYYGYTF.